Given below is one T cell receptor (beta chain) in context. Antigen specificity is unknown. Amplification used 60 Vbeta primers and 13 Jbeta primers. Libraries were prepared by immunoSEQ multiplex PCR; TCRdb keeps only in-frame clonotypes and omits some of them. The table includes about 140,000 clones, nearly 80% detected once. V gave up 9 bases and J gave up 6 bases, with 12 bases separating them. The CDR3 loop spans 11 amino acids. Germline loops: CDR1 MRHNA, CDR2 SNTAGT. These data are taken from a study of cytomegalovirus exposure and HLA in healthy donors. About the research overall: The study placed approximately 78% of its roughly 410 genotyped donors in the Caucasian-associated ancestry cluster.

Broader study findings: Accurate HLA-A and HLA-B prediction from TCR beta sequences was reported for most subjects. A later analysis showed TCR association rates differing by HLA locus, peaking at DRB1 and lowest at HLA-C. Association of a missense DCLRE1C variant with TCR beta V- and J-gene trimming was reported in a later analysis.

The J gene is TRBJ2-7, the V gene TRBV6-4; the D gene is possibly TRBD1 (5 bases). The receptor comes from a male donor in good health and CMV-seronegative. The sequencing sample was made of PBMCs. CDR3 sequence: CASSGSPEQYF. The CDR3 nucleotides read TGTGCCAGTTCAGGGTCGCCCGAGCAGTACTTC.